Listed below are T cell receptor beta chains from one sample, sequenced in a study of neoadjuvant anti-PD-1 for oral cavity cancer. This table comes from immunoSEQ multiplex PCR, and its TCRdb copy is limited to in-frame clones, with some not included. Among some 70,000 clones listed, approximately 81% were seen once. This specimen consisted of PBMCs, obtained after nivolumab (anti-PD-1) treatment. The receptor source for this set is a person between 40 and 79 years old with oral cavity squamous cell carcinoma. Each CDR3 is given with its conserved first and last residue. Fields, in order: clone size, V gene, J gene, D gene, CDR3 protein, CDR3 DNA. A D gene is named only where the DNA matches it firmly. Size tells how often a clone was seen (once, few, many) or the class of an expanded clone, and some rows leave it out.

>-|TRBV9|TRBJ1-3|-
CASSVAIEPGNTIYF
TGTGCCAGCAGCGTGGCGATTGAACCTGGAAACACCATATATTTT
>-|TRBV5-5|TRBJ2-7|TRBD2
CASTPGRTQYEQYF
TGTGCCAGCACCCCCGGGAGGACCCAATACGAGCAGTACTTC
>-|TRBV28|TRBJ1-5|-
CASSRTGNQPQHF
TGTGCCAGCAGTCGAACAGGGAATCAGCCCCAGCATTTT
>-|TRBV5-1|TRBJ2-2|-
CASKRKDTTNTGELFF
TGCGCCAGCAAGCGAAAGGACACGACGAACACCGGGGAGCTGTTTTTT
>-|TRBV5-1|TRBJ2-3|-
CASSLWSVLGDTQYF
TGCGCCAGCAGCTTGTGGTCAGTACTAGGAGATACGCAGTATTTT
>once|TRBV11-3|TRBJ2-4|TRBD2
CASSLDNPREGDIQYF
TGTGCCAGCAGCTTAGATAACCCCCGGGAGGGAGACATTCAGTACTTC
>-|TRBV5-1|TRBJ1-4|TRBD1
CASSPDRAQNEKLFF
TGCGCCAGCAGCCCGGACAGGGCTCAAAATGAAAAACTGTTTTTT
>once|TRBV7-3|TRBJ1-2|-
CASSFEKGSGYTF
TGTGCCAGCAGCTTTGAGAAGGGGTCTGGCTACACCTTC
>-|TRBV5-4|TRBJ2-1|-
CASSLDGSGTGTHNEQFF
TGTGCCAGCAGCTTGGACGGTAGCGGGACAGGGACCCACAATGAGCAGTTCTTC
>-|TRBV7-9|TRBJ2-5|-
CASSFGYQETQYF
TGTGCCAGCAGCTTCGGGTACCAAGAGACCCAGTACTTC
>-|TRBV18|TRBJ2-6|-
CASSPNTGTGANVLTF
TGTGCCAGCTCACCAAATACAGGGACCGGGGCCAACGTCCTGACTTTC
>-|TRBV6-5|TRBJ2-7|-
CASSSEGVPPYEQYF
TGTGCCAGCAGCTCCGAGGGGGTTCCCCCCTACGAGCAGTACTTC
>-|TRBV5-1|TRBJ2-7|-
CASSYGGGGYEQYF
TGCGCCAGCAGCTACGGAGGGGGAGGATACGAGCAGTACTTC
>-|TRBV10-3|TRBJ2-1|TRBD2
CAISEPGLAFNEQFF
TGTGCCATCAGCGAACCGGGACTAGCGTTCAATGAGCAGTTCTTC
>-|TRBV7-9|TRBJ1-1|TRBD1
CASSFTGEREAFF
TGTGCCAGCAGCTTTACAGGGGAACGTGAAGCTTTCTTT
>-|TRBV5-1|TRBJ2-5|-
CASSLEGWETQYF
TGCGCCAGCAGCTTGGAGGGTTGGGAGACCCAGTACTTC
>-|TRBV5-1|TRBJ1-1|TRBD1
CASSLAPGTGIAFF
TGCGCCAGCAGCTTGGCCCCCGGGACAGGGATCGCTTTCTTT
>-|TRBV25-1|TRBJ2-2|-
CASRNGGPNTGELFF
TGTGCCAGCAGGAACGGGGGGCCTAACACCGGGGAGCTGTTTTTT
>once|TRBV6-1|TRBJ2-5|TRBD1
CASSRTGGGIETQYF
TGTGCCAGCAGTCGGACAGGGGGTGGAATAGAGACCCAGTACTTC
>-|TRBV5-5|TRBJ1-1|-
CASSLGRTANTEAFF
TGTGCCAGCAGCTTGGGAAGGACAGCGAACACTGAAGCTTTCTTT
>-|TRBV27|TRBJ1-3|-
CASSLRGIVDTIYF
TGTGCCAGCAGTTTACGGGGAATTGTCGACACCATATATTTT
>-|TRBV6-1|TRBJ2-1|-
CASVQSSFNEQFF
TGTGCCAGCGTCCAGTCGAGTTTCAATGAGCAGTTCTTC
>-|TRBV11-2|TRBJ2-7|-
CASSVPPGPQSYEQYF
TGTGCCAGCAGCGTCCCACCGGGACCGCAGTCGTACGAGCAGTACTTC
>-|TRBV9|TRBJ2-1|TRBD2
CASSVTGLAGSDEQFF
TGTGCCAGCAGCGTGACGGGACTAGCGGGAAGCGATGAGCAGTTCTTC
>-|TRBV28|TRBJ1-2|-
CASIRPNGGYGYTF
TGTGCCAGCATCCGGCCCAATGGTGGCTATGGCTACACCTTC
>-|TRBV7-9|TRBJ2-7|TRBD2
CASSAGTSGTISYEQYF
TGTGCCAGCAGCGCCGGGACTAGCGGTACGATTTCCTACGAGCAGTACTTC
>once|TRBV7-9|TRBJ2-7|-
CASSLIYEQYF
TGTGCCAGCAGCTTAATCTACGAGCAGTACTTC
>-|TRBV6-5|TRBJ2-7|TRBD2
CASRSGLAGGGQYF
TGTGCCAGCCGCTCGGGACTAGCGGGAGGCGGGCAGTACTTC
>-|TRBV6-4|TRBJ2-1|-
CASSVEGYSSYNEQFF
TGTGCCAGCAGTGTTGAAGGATATAGTTCCTACAATGAGCAGTTCTTC
>-|TRBV7-8|TRBJ2-1|TRBD2
CASSSGLAGPPFF
TGTGCCAGCAGCTCGGGACTAGCGGGCCCCCCGTTCTTC
>-|TRBV11-2|TRBJ2-5|TRBD1
CASSFGQGRQETQYF
TGTGCCAGCAGCTTCGGACAGGGGAGGCAAGAGACCCAGTACTTC
>-|TRBV6-6|TRBJ2-7|-
CASSYSLAVEQYF
TGTGCCAGCAGTTACTCGCTTGCGGTGGAGCAGTACTTC